Presented here are 4 T cell receptor beta chains from one specimen sequenced in a study of cytomegalovirus exposure and HLA in healthy donors. It was with 60 Vbeta and 13 Jbeta primers that the PCR ran. Data came from immunoSEQ multiplex PCR; TCRdb stores just in-frame clones and leaves some out. The sample includes roughly 180,000 clones, 9.5% seen only once; the top ten take 1% to 1.5%. The sample consisted of PBMCs. The receptors originated from a woman aged 25 to 39 in good health and CMV-seropositive.

This clone appeared a few times. The chain combines TRBV6-5 with TRBJ1-2; no clear D. The CDR3 is made up of 13 amino acids. Germline CDR1 MNHEY, CDR2 SVGAGI. With 0 bases removed from V and 8 bases from J, the gap between germline ends came to 10 bases. This CDR3 reads CASSYSQVRGYTF. CDR3 DNA: TGTGCCAGCAGTTACTCCCAAGTTAGAGGCTACACCTTC.

The chain has TRBV5-6 and TRBJ1-5; tentatively, D is TRBD1 (5 bases). Germline CDR1 and CDR2: SGHDT and YYEEEE. CDR3 length: 17 residues. V gave up 7 bases and J gave up 10 bases, with 30 bases separating them. CDR3 sequence reads: CASFSAYRGPTHQPQHF. The CDR3 coding sequence is TGTGCCAGCTTTTCCGCTTATAGGGGTCCCACTCACCAACCCCAGCATTTT. The whole variable domain, filled in from reference TRBV5-6 and TRBJ1-5, reads DAGVTQSPTHLIKTRGQQVTLRCSPKSGHDTVSWYQQALGQGPQFIFQYYEEEERQRGNFPDRFSGHQFPNYSSELNVNALLLGDSALYLCASFSAYRGPTHQPQHFGDGTRLSIL.

This chain joins TRBV19 and TRBJ2-7; D is uncertain. With 1 base removed from V and 0 bases from J, the gap between germline ends came to 4 bases. Germline CDR1 LNHDA, CDR2 SQIVND (reference sequence). The CDR3 length is 13 residues. Written as DNA, the CDR3 is TGTGCCAGTAGTATAGTGGCCTCCTACGAGCAGTACTTC. Residues: CASSIVASYEQYF.

The chain uses TRBV2 and TRBJ1-5; no clear D. Germline assignment: CDR1 SNHLY and CDR2 FYNNEI. V lost 3 bases and J lost 2, with 8 bases in between. The CDR3 loop spans 14 amino acids. The CDR3 DNA reads as TGTGCCAGCAGTGACCCGCGGGGCAATCAGCCCCAGCATTTT. Amino acid sequence: CASSDPRGNQPQHF.